The rows below give T cell receptor beta chains drawn from one sample of a study of radiotherapy plus CTLA-4 blockade in lung cancer. Data came from immunoSEQ multiplex PCR; TCRdb stores just in-frame clones and leaves some out. The sample has about 120,000 clones, 65% to 85% seen once. Material: peripheral blood, obtained from a patient treated with radiotherapy plus ipilimumab. The source is a human donor with non-small cell lung cancer who had a partial response to radiotherapy plus ipilimumab. Each CDR3 is given with its conserved first and last residue. D genes are given only for firm matches. The size of a clone is reported for some rows only, either as once, few or many, or as a class for expanded clones.

size	V	J	D	length	DNA	CDR3
-	TRBV7-2	TRBJ2-5	TRBD2	15	TGTGCCAGCAGCTTAAACGGGAGGGCCGGGGAGACCCAGTACTTC	CASSLNGRAGETQYF
-	TRBV7-2	TRBJ1-2	-	14	TGTGCCAGCAGCTTAGATACGTCAGGCTATGGCTACACCTTC	CASSLDTSGYGYTF
-	TRBV14	TRBJ1-5	-	15	TGTGCCAGCAGCGGCCCCGGTTTCGGGAATCAGCCCCAGCATTTT	CASSGPGFGNQPQHF
once	TRBV6-1	TRBJ2-2	-	13	TGTGCCAGCAGGGAGGGGTTCACCGGGGAGCTGTTTTTT	CASREGFTGELFF
-	TRBV29-1	TRBJ2-2	TRBD1	14	TGCAGCGCTGGGACAGGGGGCGACACCGGGGAGCTGTTTTTT	CSAGTGGDTGELFF
once	TRBV20-1	TRBJ1-2	-	11	TGCAGTGCTAGACAGGGGTCTGGCTACACCTTC	CSARQGSGYTF
few	TRBV5-6	TRBJ1-3	-	15	TGTGCCAGCAGCTTGGACAGCCGCTCTGGAAACACCATATATTTT	CASSLDSRSGNTIYF
few	TRBV27	TRBJ2-1	TRBD2	17	TGTGCCAGCCTACCAATTCCGGGACTAGCGGTGTACAATGAGCAGTTCTTC	CASLPIPGLAVYNEQFF
-	TRBV27	TRBJ2-1	-	14	TGTGCCAGCAGTTTATTCGAGCGTCTGAGTGAGCAGTTCTTC	CASSLFERLSEQFF
-	TRBV27	TRBJ2-7	TRBD1	13	TGTGCCAGCAGGAAAACAGGGGGCTACGAGCAGTACTTC	CASRKTGGYEQYF
-	TRBV7-9	TRBJ2-3	TRBD2	14	TGTGCCAGCAGTTCGGGACTAGCGGAAGATACGCAGTATTTT	CASSSGLAEDTQYF
-	TRBV5-6	TRBJ2-7	TRBD1	15	TGTGCCAGCAGGACCGGGACAGGGTATCTCGGCGAGCAGTACTTC	CASRTGTGYLGEQYF
-	TRBV15	TRBJ1-5	TRBD1	17	TGTGCCACCAGCAGACCCCCCACAGGGGTGATCAATCAGCCCCAGCATTTT	CATSRPPTGVINQPQHF
few	TRBV6-6	TRBJ1-1	-	13	TGTGTCGCCACAGGGACTATGAACACTGAAGCTTTCTTT	CVATGTMNTEAFF
-	TRBV6-1	TRBJ1-1	TRBD1	13	TGTGCCAGCAGAGGGACAGGTTTTAATGAAGCTTTCTTT	CASRGTGFNEAFF
few	TRBV19	TRBJ1-5	TRBD1	13	TGTGCCAGTTTGGACAGGGTGGGTCAGCCCCAGCATTTT	CASLDRVGQPQHF
few	TRBV28	TRBJ1-1	TRBD1	17	TGTGCCAGCAGAATTGAGGGGACAGGGCGTTCGAGCACTGAAGCTTTCTTT	CASRIEGTGRSSTEAFF
-	TRBV5-8	TRBJ2-7	TRBD1	14	TGTGCCAGCACCTCGGGACAGGGTGTTTACGAGCAGTACTTC	CASTSGQGVYEQYF
-	TRBV5-1	TRBJ2-7	TRBD2	14	TGCGCCAGCAGCTTGGTCGGGACTAGCGACGAGCAGTACTTC	CASSLVGTSDEQYF
-	TRBV9	TRBJ2-3	TRBD1	16	TGTGCCAGCAGCGTGGGGACAGGGGGTGGTACAGATACGCAGTATTTT	CASSVGTGGGTDTQYF
-	TRBV6-5	TRBJ2-4	-	14	TGTGCCAGCAGTTACGGAGGGGCCAAAAACATTCAGTACTTC	CASSYGGAKNIQYF
-	TRBV11-2	TRBJ1-5	TRBD1	14	TGTGCCAGCAGCCGTGACAGGGAGAATCAGCCCCAGCATTTT	CASSRDRENQPQHF